These 5 T cell receptor beta chains originate from one sample sequenced in a study of cytomegalovirus exposure and HLA in healthy donors. The PCR was carried out with 60 Vbeta primers and 13 Jbeta primers. The protocol was immunoSEQ multiplex PCR, while the TCRdb copy is restricted to in-frame clones and leaves out a portion. Of around 190,000 clones listed, roughly nine tenths are singletons. Sequenced sample: PBMCs. The receptor set was obtained from a boy aged 2 to 10 in good health and CMV-seronegative.

The chain joins TRBV27 to TRBJ1-5; TRBD1 matches at 7 bases. Per the germline V gene, CDR1 is MNHEY and CDR2 is SMNVEV (reference sequence). Trimming at V came to 5 bases and at J to 2 bases, leaving 9 bases not matched to a gene. The CDR3 runs 16 residues. This CDR3 is CASSPRQGDGNQPQHF. DNA of the CDR3: TGTGCCAGCAGTCCGAGACAGGGTGATGGCAATCAGCCCCAGCATTTT.

The rearrangement joins TRBV29-1 to TRBJ2-1; D is undetermined. Germline CDR1 is SQVTM and CDR2 is ANQGSEA. V was trimmed by 0 bases and J by 0 bases, leaving 9 bases between them. The CDR3 sequence is 15 residues long. This chain's CDR3 is CSVEDRSVSYNEQFF. The CDR3 DNA reads TGCAGCGTTGAAGATCGCAGCGTCTCCTACAATGAGCAGTTCTTC.

This chain joins TRBV30 and TRBJ2-1; D is possibly TRBD2 (6 bases). V gave up 0 bases and J gave up 4 bases, with 10 bases separating them. Germline CDR1 reads GTSNPN; CDR2 reads SVGIG (reference sequence). There are 14 residues in the CDR3. The chain's CDR3 is CAWSVTGLYNEQFF. CDR3 DNA sequence: TGTGCCTGGAGTGTGACGGGACTTTACAATGAGCAGTTCTTC.

The chain couples TRBV7-6 to TRBJ2-2, with 8 bases matching TRBD2. The CDR3 is 16 residues long. The germline V gene encodes CDR1 SGHVS and CDR2 FNYEAQ. With 5 bases clipped from V and 5 bases from J, the junction kept 10 bases outside the gene matches. CDR3 in DNA: TGTGCCAGCAGCCCGGGGGGGTCACATCATACCGGGGAGCTGTTTTTT. Protein product: CASSPGGSHHTGELFF.

The chain joins TRBV6-1 to TRBJ1-2, with D unclear. V lost 8 bases and J 8 bases, leaving 12 bases between the germline ends. CDR3 length: 11 residues. In germline, CDR1 is MNHNS, CDR2 SASEGT. CDR3 loop: CASGRGGGYTF. The CDR3 bases are TGTGCCAGCGGGCGGGGTGGCGGCTACACCTTC.